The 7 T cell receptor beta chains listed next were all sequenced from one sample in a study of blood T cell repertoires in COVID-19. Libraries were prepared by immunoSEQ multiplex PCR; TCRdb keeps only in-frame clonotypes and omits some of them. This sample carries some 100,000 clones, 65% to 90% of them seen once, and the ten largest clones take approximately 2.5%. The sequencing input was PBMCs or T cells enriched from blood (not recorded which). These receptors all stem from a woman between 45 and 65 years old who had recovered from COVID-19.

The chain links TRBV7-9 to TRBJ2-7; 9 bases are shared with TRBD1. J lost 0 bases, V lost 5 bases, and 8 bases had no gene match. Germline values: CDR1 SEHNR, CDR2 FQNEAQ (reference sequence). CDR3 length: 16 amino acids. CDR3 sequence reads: CASSHGPGQGSYEQYF. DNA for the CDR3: TGTGCCAGCAGCCACGGTCCGGGACAGGGCTCCTACGAGCAGTACTTC.

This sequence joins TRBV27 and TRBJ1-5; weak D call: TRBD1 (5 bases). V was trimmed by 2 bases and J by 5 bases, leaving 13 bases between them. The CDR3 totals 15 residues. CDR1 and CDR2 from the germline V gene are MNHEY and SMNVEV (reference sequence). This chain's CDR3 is CASSLTGGAYQPQHF. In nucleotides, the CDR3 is TGTGCCAGCAGTTTAACAGGAGGGGCGTATCAGCCCCAGCATTTT.

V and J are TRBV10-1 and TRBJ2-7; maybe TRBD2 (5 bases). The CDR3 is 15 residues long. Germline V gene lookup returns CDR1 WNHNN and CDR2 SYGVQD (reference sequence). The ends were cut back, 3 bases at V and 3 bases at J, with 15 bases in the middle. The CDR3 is CASSDTRTGNYEQYF. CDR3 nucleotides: TGCGCCAGCAGTGATACACGGACGGGGAACTACGAGCAGTACTTC.

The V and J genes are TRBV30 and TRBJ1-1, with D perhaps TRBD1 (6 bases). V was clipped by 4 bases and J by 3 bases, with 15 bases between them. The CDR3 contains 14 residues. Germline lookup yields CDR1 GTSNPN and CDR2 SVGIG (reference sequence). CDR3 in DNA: TGTGCCTGGACCATTTCTGGGGGCCACACTGAAGCTTTCTTT. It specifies CAWTISGGHTEAFF.

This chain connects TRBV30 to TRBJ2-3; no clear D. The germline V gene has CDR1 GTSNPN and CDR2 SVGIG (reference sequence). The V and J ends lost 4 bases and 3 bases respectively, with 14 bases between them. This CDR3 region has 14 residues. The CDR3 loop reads CAWKDVGQTDTQYF. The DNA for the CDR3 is TGTGCCTGGAAGGATGTGGGCCAGACAGATACGCAGTATTTT.

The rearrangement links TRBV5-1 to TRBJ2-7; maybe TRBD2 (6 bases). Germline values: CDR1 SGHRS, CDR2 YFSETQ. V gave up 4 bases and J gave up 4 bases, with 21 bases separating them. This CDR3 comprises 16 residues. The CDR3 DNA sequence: TGCGCCAGCAGCCAACCCATCGGCCGGGGGTCGTACGAGCAGTACTTC. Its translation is CASSQPIGRGSYEQYF.

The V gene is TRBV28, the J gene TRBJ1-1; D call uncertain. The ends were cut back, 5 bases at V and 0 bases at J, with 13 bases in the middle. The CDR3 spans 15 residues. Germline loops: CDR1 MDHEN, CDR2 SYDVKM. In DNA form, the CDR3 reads TGTGCCAGCAGTCGGACGGACTCCCTGAACACTGAAGCTTTCTTT. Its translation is CASSRTDSLNTEAFF.